Sequencing of this T cell receptor beta chain was carried out in a study of T cell responses to AZD1222 COVID-19 vaccine. Concerning this clone: What it binds is not known.

Profiled with immunoSEQ multiplex PCR; TCRdb holds only in-frame clones, not every one. Of about 190,000 clones detected, around 93% appear once; the ten largest clones hold roughly 9.2%. CDR1 and CDR2 from the germline V gene are GTSNPN and SVGIG (reference sequence). The germline V and J ends were trimmed by 5 bases and 1 base, with 6 bases remaining between them. The CDR3 is 12 amino acids. Study-wide findings and caveats: Donors, mostly white British, included more females; clonal diversity was possibly underestimated. Among vaccine-associated CD4 TCRs, coverage spanned spike, with dominance at 160-218 and 743-854. Repertoires were collected only later (after the peak T cell response had occurred).

The rearrangement uses TRBV30 and TRBJ1-3, with a tentative D call TRBD1 (5 bases). Sequences were derived from peripheral blood, sampled on day 0 of AZD1222 vaccination. This receptor was identified in an adult in good health. In DNA form, the CDR3 reads TGTGCCTGGGGGACTTCTGGAAACACCATATATTTT. Its translation is CAWGTSGNTIYF.